Following are 22 T cell receptor beta chains from one sample sequenced in a study of spatial heterogeneity in lung cancer. The time point is: sample taken at primary tumor resection. MiXCR, run by TCRdb on the 5' RACE reads, gives a single entry per CDR3 protein. The table records tens of thousands of distinct CDR3 sequences, around 6% of them present only once. This material consisted of PBMCs, taken at surgery. These receptors all come from a female donor with early-stage non-small cell lung cancer.

In this sample, this clonotype turned up many times. The V call is TRBV5-1, the J call TRBJ2-3; 10 positions agree with TRBD2. V lost 4 bases to trimming and J lost 5 bases; unmatched junction nucleotides: 1. The CDR3 sequence is 13 residues long. Germline loops: CDR1 SGHRS, CDR2 YFSETQ. CDR3 region: CASSLAGEDTQYF. The CDR3 DNA is TGCGCCAGCAGCCTAGCGGGGGAAGATACGCAGTATTTT.

This rearrangement joins TRBV7-3 to TRBJ2-5; D is uncertain. Trimming left V 2 bases short and J 7 bases short, with 11 bases between. Looked up from germline, CDR1 is SGHTA and CDR2 is FQGTGA. CDR3 length equals 13 residues. The CDR3 DNA is TGTGCCAGCAGCTTAGGGCAGCGTGGGACCCAGTACTTC. It specifies CASSLGQRGTQYF.

This clonotype was seen a handful of times. The chain uses TRBV5-1 and TRBJ2-1, with a weak D call TRBD1 (6 bases). This CDR3 comprises 16 residues. Trimming stripped 4 bases from V and 9 bases from J, with 23 bases between. CDR1 and CDR2 (germline): SGHRS, YFSETQ. The CDR3 loop is CASSPMGAGYEGEQFF. The CDR3 region has the DNA TGCGCCAGCAGCCCGATGGGGGCAGGGTATGAAGGTGAGCAGTTCTTC.

This clonotype was counted many times. The chain carries TRBV10-3 and TRBJ2-3; the D gene is possibly TRBD1 (6 bases). This CDR3 contains 15 residues. V gave up 3 bases and J gave up 3 bases, with 13 bases separating them. Germline loops: CDR1 ENHRY, CDR2 SYGVKD. CDR3 sequence: CAISDSGTMTDTQYF. The DNA for the CDR3 is TGTGCCATCAGTGATTCCGGGACAATGACAGATACGCAGTATTTT.

This clonotype was counted at least ten times. This chain uses TRBV6-2 or TRBV6-3 with TRBJ1-1; D perhaps matches TRBD1 (5 bases). Germline V CDR1 and CDR2: MNHEY, SVGEGT. This CDR3 is built from 13 residues. The V end lost 7 bases, the J end lost 5 bases, and 14 bases lay between the germline ends. DNA of the CDR3: TGTGCCAGCAATATTGCGGGACGAACTGAAGCTTTCTTT. This gives the protein CASNIAGRTEAFF.

This clonotype has only a few counts. The rearrangement joins TRBV3-1 to TRBJ2-7; 7 nucleotides line up with TRBD1. This CDR3 spans 14 amino acids. J gave up 4 bases and V 0 bases, and 3 bases lay outside the gene matches. Germline V gene lookup returns CDR1 LGHDT and CDR2 YNNKEL (reference sequence). CDR3 protein: CASSQEGQQYEQYF. Written as DNA, the CDR3 is TGTGCCAGCAGCCAAGAGGGACAGCAATACGAGCAGTACTTC.

This clonotype has at least ten counts. This chain connects TRBV5-1 to TRBJ2-5; maybe TRBD1 (5 bases). From germline, CDR1 is SGHRS and CDR2 YFSETQ. CDR3 length equals 16 residues. Trimming stripped 0 bases from V and 2 bases from J, with 14 bases between. The CDR3 bases are TGCGCCAGCAGCTTGGTTGTCACAGGAGCACAAGAGACCCAGTACTTC. Its translation is CASSLVVTGAQETQYF.

This chain links TRBV12-3 or TRBV12-4 with TRBJ2-2; TRBD1 might be the D (5 bases). The CDR3 runs to 15 residues. The germline V and J ends were trimmed by 3 bases and 4 bases, with 12 bases remaining between them. CDR3 residues: CASSLGQYVTGELFF. The CDR3 DNA follows: TGTGCCAGCAGTTTGGGGCAGTATGTCACCGGGGAGCTGTTTTTT.

This clonotype was counted ten times or more. The rearrangement links TRBV5-1 to TRBJ2-2; D call uncertain. This CDR3 spans 12 amino acids. Germline assignment: CDR1 SGHRS and CDR2 YFSETQ. Trimming shortened V by 3 bases and J by 5 bases, and 5 bases separated the two germline ends. CDR3 amino acids: CASSSMTGELFF. The DNA of the CDR3 is TGCGCCAGCAGCTCCATGACCGGGGAGCTGTTTTTT.

This clonotype appeared a few times. The CDR3 here is CASSWDRGDYGYTF. CDR3 DNA sequence: TGTGCCAGCAGTTGGGACAGGGGAGACTATGGCTACACCTTC. The chain joins TRBV12-3 or TRBV12-4 to TRBJ1-2, with TRBD1 matching over 10 bases. J was trimmed by 3 bases and V by 4 bases; bases with no gene match: 2. CDR3 length: 14 residues.

Many counts were recorded for this clonotype. J is TRBJ1-6 and V is TRBV3-1, with TRBD1 matching 8 bases. Unmatched junction bases numbered 2, after V lost 3 bases and J lost 7 bases. Germline loops: CDR1 LGHDT, CDR2 YNNKEL (reference sequence). CDR3 length: 14 amino acids. The CDR3 here is CASSQTGANSPLHF. CDR3 DNA sequence: TGTGCCAGCAGCCAGACAGGGGCCAATTCACCCCTCCACTTT.

The chain employs TRBV27 and TRBJ2-5; 9 bases fit TRBD1. CDR1 MNHEY and CDR2 SMNVEV come from the germline V gene (reference sequence). The V segment lost 0 bases and the J segment 4 bases; nucleotides outside the gene matches: 3. There are 15 residues in the CDR3. The CDR3 region is CASSLSPGQGETQYF. The CDR3 DNA is TGTGCCAGCAGTTTATCCCCGGGACAGGGAGAGACCCAGTACTTC.

This clonotype showed up many times. V usage is TRBV28 and J usage is TRBJ1-2; weak D call: TRBD1 (5 bases). The V and J ends lost 6 bases and 5 bases respectively, with 10 bases between them. This CDR3 spans 12 amino acids. Germline loops: CDR1 MDHEN, CDR2 SYDVKM. This CDR3 is CASSWQGYGYTF. CDR3 nucleotides: TGTGCCAGCAGCTGGCAGGGTTATGGCTACACCTTC.

The CDR3 nucleotides read TGTGCCAGCAGCGCGGACAGTTGGACGAACACTGAAGCTTTCTTT. It translates to CASSADSWTNTEAFF. J is TRBJ1-1 and V is TRBV9; TRBD1 might be the D (6 bases). This CDR3 has 15 residues. CDR1 and CDR2 (germline): SGDLS, YYNGEE. Trimming shortened V by 3 bases and J by 1 base, and 13 bases separated the two germline ends.

This clonotype occurred many times. CDR3 sequence reads: CASSQEVAPQETQYF. As DNA, the CDR3 is TGCGCCAGCAGCCAAGAGGTCGCCCCCCAAGAGACCCAGTACTTC. The V call is TRBV4-1, the J call TRBJ2-5, with D unresolved. CDR1 and CDR2 (germline): MGHRA, YSYEKL. The CDR3 totals 15 residues. V was clipped by 0 bases and J by 1 base, with 9 bases between them.

This clonotype occurred a few times. This chain connects TRBV12-3 or TRBV12-4 to TRBJ1-6; tentatively, D is TRBD1 (5 bases). The CDR3 runs 13 residues. Trimming pared 8 bases from V and 7 bases from J, leaving 12 bases between. As DNA, the CDR3 is TGTGCCAGCCGGCCAGGGCGGAATTCACCCCTCCACTTT. Translating it yields CASRPGRNSPLHF.

This clonotype was seen ten or more times. The chain has TRBV20-1 and TRBJ1-1, with D possibly being TRBD1 (6 bases). The V end lost 3 bases, the J end lost 11 bases, and 13 bases lay between the germline ends. Germline V gene lookup returns CDR1 DFQATT and CDR2 SNEGSKA (reference sequence). This CDR3 has 11 residues. The CDR3 region has the DNA TGCAGTGCTAGGCTCGGGACACGCGCTTTCTTT. Amino acid sequence: CSARLGTRAFF.

At least ten counts were recorded for this clonotype. The chain is built from TRBV28 and TRBJ2-1, with D unclear. The CDR3 length is 13 residues. V lost 4 bases to trimming and J lost 12 bases, with 16 bases between them. Per germline, CDR1 MDHEN and CDR2 SYDVKM. In DNA form, the CDR3 reads TGTGCCAGCAGTTCGGTGGAGCCCGAGCGGCAGTTCTTC. Its translation: CASSSVEPERQFF.

This clonotype was seen ten or more times. The chain joins TRBV28 to TRBJ2-7; 7 bases match TRBD1. V dropped 5 bases and J dropped 10; count of bases not matched to a gene: 11. The V gene's germline CDR1 is MDHEN and CDR2 SYDVKM. This CDR3 has 13 amino acids. CDR3 bases: TGTGCCAGCAGTCCCCCCAGAACAGGGGAACAGTACGTC. Translation gives CASSPPRTGEQYV.

This clonotype was seen many times. The chain employs TRBV10-1 and TRBJ1-2; D is perhaps TRBD1 (5 bases). V dropped 3 bases and J dropped 8 bases, with 13 bases sitting between them. Germline V gives CDR1 WNHNN, CDR2 SYGVQD (reference sequence). CDR3 length: 13 residues. The CDR3 sequence: CASSESGTHGYTF. The CDR3 nucleotides are TGCGCCAGCAGTGAATCAGGGACTCACGGCTACACCTTC.

This clonotype was seen a handful of times. This rearrangement joins TRBV5-1 to TRBJ2-5; a possible D gene is TRBD2 (5 bases). The CDR3 contains 14 residues. Germline CDR1 and CDR2: SGHRS and YFSETQ. V lost 2 bases to trimming and J lost 6 bases, with 14 bases between them. The CDR3 is CASSLDPEVKTQYF. CDR3 nucleotides: TGCGCCAGCAGCTTAGACCCGGAGGTAAAGACCCAGTACTTC.

Only a few counts were recorded for this clonotype. The CDR3 reads CAISEPWGGEREQYF. For the CDR3, the DNA is TGTGCCATCAGTGAGCCTTGGGGGGGAGAACGCGAGCAGTACTTC. V gene TRBV10-3 combines with J gene TRBJ2-7; 7 bases are shared with TRBD2. In germline, CDR1 is ENHRY, CDR2 SYGVKD. CDR3 size: 15 residues. J lost 6 bases, V lost 2 bases, and 10 bases had no gene match.